Listed below are T cell receptor beta chains from one sample, sequenced in a study of cytomegalovirus exposure and HLA in healthy donors. Produced via immunoSEQ multiplex PCR; TCRdb's table is partial and in-frame only. Found here are approximately 140,000 clones; the top ten clones hold 2% to 3%. Source material: PBMCs. These receptors originate from a middle-aged man in good health and CMV-seronegative. CDR3s include the opening cysteine and the closing phenylalanine or tryptophan. Each record gives: CDR3 protein, CDR3 DNA, CDR3 length, V gene, D gene, J gene. The D gene is left open where the match is weak.

CDR3aa: CASSLTTGADTQYF
CDR3nt: TGTGCCAGCAGCTTAACGACAGGGGCAGATACGCAGTATTTT
len: 14
v_gene: TRBV7-3
d_gene: TRBD1
j_gene: TRBJ2-3

CDR3aa: CASSLGTAQETQYF
CDR3nt: TGTGCCAGCAGCTTAGGAACAGCCCAAGAGACCCAGTACTTC
len: 14
v_gene: TRBV7-7
d_gene: -
j_gene: TRBJ2-5

CDR3aa: CASTYSGGYTF
CDR3nt: TGTGCCAGCACCTACAGTGGTGGCTACACCTTC
len: 11
v_gene: TRBV6-6
d_gene: -
j_gene: TRBJ1-2

CDR3aa: CASSGWTAPTEAFF
CDR3nt: TGTGCCAGCAGCGGATGGACAGCCCCAACTGAAGCTTTCTTT
len: 14
v_gene: TRBV5-5
d_gene: -
j_gene: TRBJ1-1

CDR3aa: CASSADSGGANVLTF
CDR3nt: TGTGCCAGCAGTGCTGACAGTGGCGGGGCCAACGTCCTGACTTTC
len: 15
v_gene: TRBV2
d_gene: -
j_gene: TRBJ2-6

CDR3aa: CASSYGGGSYEQYF
CDR3nt: TGTGCCAGCAGTTACGGGGGAGGATCCTACGAGCAGTACTTC
len: 14
v_gene: TRBV6-5
d_gene: -
j_gene: TRBJ2-7

CDR3aa: CASSAMTGRGGYTF
CDR3nt: TGTGCCAGCAGCGCCATGACAGGGCGGGGAGGCTACACCTTC
len: 14
v_gene: TRBV9
d_gene: TRBD1
j_gene: TRBJ1-2

CDR3aa: CASSLVAGNTGELFF
CDR3nt: TGTGCCAGCAGCTTAGTAGCGGGGAACACCGGGGAGCTGTTTTTT
len: 15
v_gene: TRBV7-2
d_gene: TRBD2
j_gene: TRBJ2-2

CDR3aa: CASSSDRDYYGYTF
CDR3nt: TGTGCCAGCAGCTCGGACAGGGACTACTATGGCTACACCTTC
len: 14
v_gene: TRBV28
d_gene: TRBD1
j_gene: TRBJ1-2

CDR3aa: CASSYRGKGTEAFF
CDR3nt: TGTGCCAGCAGTTACCGGGGTAAGGGCACTGAAGCTTTCTTT
len: 14
v_gene: TRBV6-5
d_gene: -
j_gene: TRBJ1-1

CDR3aa: CASSTGEVQPQHF
CDR3nt: TGTGCCAGCTCCACAGGGGAAGTCCAGCCCCAGCATTTT
len: 13
v_gene: TRBV18
d_gene: TRBD1
j_gene: TRBJ1-5

CDR3aa: CASSLAGRANYGYTF
CDR3nt: TGTGCCAGCAGCTTGGCAGGGCGAGCTAACTATGGCTACACCTTC
len: 15
v_gene: TRBV5-4
d_gene: -
j_gene: TRBJ1-2

CDR3aa: CASSVGGVSSYEQYF
CDR3nt: TGTGCCAGCAGCGTGGGGGGGGTTTCGTCCTACGAGCAGTACTTC
len: 15
v_gene: TRBV9
d_gene: TRBD2
j_gene: TRBJ2-7

CDR3aa: CSGIGGPSYEQYF
CDR3nt: TGCAGCGGCATAGGTGGGCCCTCCTACGAGCAGTACTTC
len: 13
v_gene: TRBV29-1
d_gene: -
j_gene: TRBJ2-7

CDR3aa: CATGPPRYGYTF
CDR3nt: TGTGCCACAGGGCCGCCTCGGTATGGCTACACCTTC
len: 12
v_gene: TRBV19
d_gene: -
j_gene: TRBJ1-2